The rows below give T cell receptor beta chains drawn from one sample of a study of CD8 T cells in Susac syndrome. One entry per CDR3 protein results from TCRdb running MiXCR on the immunoSEQ multiplex PCR reads. The sample lists some 150,000 distinct CDR3 sequences; under 97% were seen once. Sequencing was performed on CD4+ T cells from PBMCs. The receptors come from a human donor with Susac syndrome. CDR3s include the opening cysteine and the closing phenylalanine or tryptophan. A D gene is named only where the DNA matches it firmly. Clone size is shown for a subset of rows, as once, few, many or a class of expanded clone.

clone_size: few
cdr3_length: 14
v_call: TRBV7-2
d_call: -
j_call: TRBJ2-5
cdr3_aa: CASSLSYSQETQYF
cdr3_nt: TGTGCCAGCAGCTTAAGTTACTCCCAAGAGACCCAGTACTTC

clone_size: -
cdr3_length: 11
v_call: TRBV29-1
d_call: -
j_call: TRBJ2-1
cdr3_aa: CSPRFGNEQFF
cdr3_nt: TGCAGCCCTCGATTCGGCAATGAGCAGTTCTTC

clone_size: -
cdr3_length: 14
v_call: TRBV6-6
d_call: -
j_call: TRBJ1-5
cdr3_aa: CASTIMGNNQPQHF
cdr3_nt: TGTGCCAGCACCATAATGGGGAACAATCAGCCCCAGCATTTT

clone_size: -
cdr3_length: 16
v_call: TRBV14
d_call: TRBD2
j_call: TRBJ2-3
cdr3_aa: CASSHTGTIRTDTQYF
cdr3_nt: TGTGCCAGCAGCCATACGGGGACTATTCGCACAGATACGCAGTATTTT

clone_size: -
cdr3_length: 16
v_call: TRBV11-2
d_call: TRBD1
j_call: TRBJ1-1
cdr3_aa: CASGTDRVGIWAEAFF
cdr3_nt: TGTGCCAGCGGGACGGACAGGGTAGGGATATGGGCTGAAGCTTTCTTT

clone_size: -
cdr3_length: 13
v_call: TRBV6-5
d_call: TRBD2
j_call: TRBJ2-7
cdr3_aa: CASSTSGVYEQYF
cdr3_nt: TGTGCCAGCAGTACGAGCGGGGTCTACGAGCAGTACTTC

clone_size: -
cdr3_length: 14
v_call: TRBV20-1
d_call: TRBD1
j_call: TRBJ2-7
cdr3_aa: CSAAGQGAVGEQYF
cdr3_nt: TGCAGTGCTGCAGGGCAGGGGGCAGTGGGGGAGCAGTACTTC

clone_size: -
cdr3_length: 15
v_call: TRBV28
d_call: -
j_call: TRBJ1-5
cdr3_aa: CASKTWREVIQPQHF
cdr3_nt: TGTGCCAGCAAAACTTGGCGGGAGGTAATTCAGCCCCAGCATTTT

clone_size: -
cdr3_length: 15
v_call: TRBV5-1
d_call: -
j_call: TRBJ2-5
cdr3_aa: CASSLAEFDGETQYF
cdr3_nt: TGCGCCAGCAGCTTGGCAGAGTTTGATGGGGAGACCCAGTACTTC

clone_size: -
cdr3_length: 14
v_call: TRBV11-2
d_call: -
j_call: TRBJ2-7
cdr3_aa: CASSLQAGIYEQYF
cdr3_nt: TGTGCCAGCAGCCTACAGGCAGGGATCTACGAGCAGTACTTC

clone_size: -
cdr3_length: 15
v_call: TRBV24-1
d_call: TRBD1
j_call: TRBJ2-4
cdr3_aa: CATSEKGTGRNIQYF
cdr3_nt: TGTGCCACCAGTGAGAAAGGGACAGGGCGAAACATTCAGTACTTC

clone_size: -
cdr3_length: 15
v_call: TRBV20-1
d_call: -
j_call: TRBJ1-5
cdr3_aa: CSARDRVPSNQPQHF
cdr3_nt: TGCAGTGCTAGAGACAGGGTCCCTAGCAATCAGCCCCAGCATTTT

clone_size: -
cdr3_length: 16
v_call: TRBV5-1
d_call: TRBD2
j_call: TRBJ2-5
cdr3_aa: CASASGGAGNQETQYF
cdr3_nt: TGCGCCAGTGCTAGCGGGGGGGCCGGGAACCAAGAGACCCAGTACTTC

clone_size: -
cdr3_length: 13
v_call: TRBV5-1
d_call: -
j_call: TRBJ2-5
cdr3_aa: CASRRVAGETQYF
cdr3_nt: TGCGCCAGCAGGCGGGTAGCCGGTGAGACCCAGTACTTC

clone_size: -
cdr3_length: 12
v_call: TRBV10-3
d_call: -
j_call: TRBJ2-1
cdr3_aa: CAISEERNEQFF
cdr3_nt: TGTGCCATCAGTGAAGAACGCAATGAGCAGTTCTTC